The sequence of this TCR beta chain was determined in a study of shared clonotypes between healthy human individuals. The length of the CDR3 is 16 residues. V dropped 2 bases and J dropped 1 base, with 14 bases sitting between them. Germline V gene sequence: CDR1 MNHNS, CDR2 SASEGT. Naive CD8 cells lacked CD45RO, underwent positive selection for CCR7 and left out terminally differentiated effector memory CD45RA+ cells. Only in-frame clones appear in the TCRdb table, and some are missing; sequencing was by immunoSEQ multiplex PCR. The sample shows more than 500,000 clones, around 96% of them seen only once.

The sample taken for sequencing was naive CD8+ T cells sorted from blood. The clonotype comes from a woman in her twenties or thirties in good health. J is TRBJ1-1 and V is TRBV6-1, with D tentatively TRBD1 (5 bases). CDR3 protein: CASSEWYGGSNTEAFF. In DNA form, the CDR3 reads TGTGCCAGCAGTGAATGGTACGGGGGGTCGAACACTGAAGCTTTCTTT.